This T cell receptor beta chain was captured by sequencing in a study of identical twins. Findings and caveats of the study: In zero-insertion analyses, partial confounding could arise from invariant MAIT and iNKT cells.

The length of the CDR3 is 14 residues. The V and J ends lost 8 bases and 0 bases, in that order; junction bases with no gene match: 7. As concerns this clonotype: What it binds is unknown.

A universal primer site came from template switching; cDNA carried unique molecular identifiers. TCRdb reprocessed the 5' RACE reads with MiXCR, giving one entry per CDR3 protein. The sample carries about 530,000 distinct CDR3 sequences, about a fifth recorded once. The same specimen was also included in a second study, on yellow fever vaccine responses in identical twins.

This chain joins TRBV12-3 or TRBV12-4 and TRBJ2-7, with 7 nucleotides matching TRBD2. This clonotype originated in a woman aged 18-29 years in good health. The source material was CD4+ T cells sorted from blood. The CDR3 region is CASAMGGSSYEQYF. Written as DNA, the CDR3 is TGTGCCAGCGCCATGGGCGGGAGCTCCTACGAGCAGTACTTC.